This T cell receptor beta chain was documented in a study of blood T cells in healthy people across ages. Study-wide points: Aged donors had fewer naive CD4+ cells and lower diversity than long-lived donors.

The CDR3 contains 17 residues. Looked up from germline, CDR1 is SGHDN and CDR2 is FVKESK. V was trimmed by 0 bases and J by 1 base, leaving 13 bases between them. Donation came from healthy Caucasian individuals in Russia who were aged 6 to 90. Total RNA was isolated from each sample in quantities of at least 5.5 micrograms. This clonotype has more than one count but fewer than ten. As yet, its antigen is unknown. With a J-beta primer mix and a sample-barcoded 5' primer, a second PCR ran 7 to 11 cycles. Sequencing of every sample gave 3 million or more CDR3-containing paired-end reads. TCRdb independently ran MiXCR on the 5' RACE reads; one entry per CDR3 protein. In the table there are 850,000 to 950,000 distinct CDR3 sequences, about 28% of which are singletons.

The TCR comes from a woman older than 75 in good health. The V gene is TRBV14, the J gene TRBJ2-1; no reliable D call. Sequenced material: blood. The CDR3 DNA is TGTGCCAGCAGCCAAGATCGAGTCCTAATATCCTACAATGAGCAGTTCTTC. Translated: CASSQDRVLISYNEQFF.